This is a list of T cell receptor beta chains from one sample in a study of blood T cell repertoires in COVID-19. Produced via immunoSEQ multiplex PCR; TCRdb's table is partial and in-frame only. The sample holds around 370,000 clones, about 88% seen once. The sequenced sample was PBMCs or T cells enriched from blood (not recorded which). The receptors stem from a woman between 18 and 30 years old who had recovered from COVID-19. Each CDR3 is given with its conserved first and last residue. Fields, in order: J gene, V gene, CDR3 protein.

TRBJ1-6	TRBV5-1	CASSKDRGPINSPLHF
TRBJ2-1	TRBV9	CASSDRGGYEQFF
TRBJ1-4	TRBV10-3	CAIRRDRGEKLFF
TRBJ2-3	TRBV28	CASSVTSGVPTDTQYF
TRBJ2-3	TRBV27	CASSFWGPDTDTQYF
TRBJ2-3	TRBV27	CASSYRDRGPEDTQYF
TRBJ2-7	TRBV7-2	CASSQTSGGIYEQYF
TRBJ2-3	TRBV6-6	CASRGLAGGLDTQYF
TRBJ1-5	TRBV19	CASPRAGNRGNQPQHF
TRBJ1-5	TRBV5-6	CASSLAGRAQPQHF
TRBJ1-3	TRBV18	CASSPRVVASGNTIYF
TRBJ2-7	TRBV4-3	CASSDDGQGLREQYF
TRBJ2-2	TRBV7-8	CASSPSYLLWTGGSNTGELFF
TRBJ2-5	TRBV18	CASSPTSRETQYF
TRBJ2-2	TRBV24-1	CATSARPGGGELFF
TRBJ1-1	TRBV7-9	CASSSLDRGPNTEAFF
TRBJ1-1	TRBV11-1	CASSPRTGLAVPEAFF
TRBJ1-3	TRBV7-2	CASSSRGGLNTIYF
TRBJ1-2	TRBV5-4	CASSLYGTDYGYTF
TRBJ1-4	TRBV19	CGSSLGARREKLFF
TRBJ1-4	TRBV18	CASSPNVAGTTNEKLFF
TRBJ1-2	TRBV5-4	CASSLEDRGVAGYTF
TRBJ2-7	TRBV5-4	CASSSGQEFYEQYF
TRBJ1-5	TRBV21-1	CASSTEKGARKIRPQHF
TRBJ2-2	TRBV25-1	CASLHGDSGELFF
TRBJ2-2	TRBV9	CASSVDRGVVTGELFF
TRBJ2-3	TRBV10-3	CAIRGGRGKGTDTQYF
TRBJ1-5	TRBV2	CASSENRGNQPQHF
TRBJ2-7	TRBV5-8	CASSLNRGYEQYF
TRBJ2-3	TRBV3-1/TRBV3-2	CASSQVPGGSTDTQYF